This T cell receptor beta chain emerged from a study of blood T cells in healthy people across ages. A sample-barcoded 5' primer and a J-beta primer mix were used in a second PCR of roughly 7 to 11 cycles. TCRdb redid the calling of the 5' RACE reads with MiXCR, one entry per CDR3 protein. Seen here are fewer than 800,000 distinct CDR3 sequences, more than 20% observed once, and the top ten hold 3.5% to 4%. J gave up 2 bases and V 8 bases, and 8 bases lay outside the gene matches. The CDR3 length is 14 residues. Germline lookup yields CDR1 KGHSH and CDR2 LQKENI. This clonotype was counted ten times or more.

The chain couples TRBV18 to TRBJ2-5; 7 bases align to TRBD1. This sequence was found in a man between 65 and 80 years old in good health. The specimen was blood. DNA for the CDR3: TGTGCCAGCAGCCCCCGGGACAGACAAGAGACCCAGTACTTC. It encodes CASSPRDRQETQYF. The full variable domain, in which reference TRBV18 and TRBJ2-5 provide the parts outside the CDR3, is NAGVMQNPRHLVRRRGQEARLRCSPMKGHSHVYWYRQLPEEGLKFMVYLQKENIIDESGMPKERFSAEFPKEGPSILRIQQVVRGDSAAYFCASSPRDRQETQYFGPGTRLLVL.